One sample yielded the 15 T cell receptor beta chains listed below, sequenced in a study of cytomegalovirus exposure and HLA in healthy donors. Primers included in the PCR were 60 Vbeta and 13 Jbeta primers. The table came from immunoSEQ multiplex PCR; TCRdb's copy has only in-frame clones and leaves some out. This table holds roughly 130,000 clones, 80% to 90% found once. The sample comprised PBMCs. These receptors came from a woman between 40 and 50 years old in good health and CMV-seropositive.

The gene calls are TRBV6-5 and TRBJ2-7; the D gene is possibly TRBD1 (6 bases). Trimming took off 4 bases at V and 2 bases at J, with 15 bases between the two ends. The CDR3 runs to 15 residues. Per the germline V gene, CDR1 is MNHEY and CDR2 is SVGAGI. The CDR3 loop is CASSSPGAGAYEQYF. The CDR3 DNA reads TGTGCCAGCAGTTCACCAGGGGCTGGAGCCTACGAGCAGTACTTC.

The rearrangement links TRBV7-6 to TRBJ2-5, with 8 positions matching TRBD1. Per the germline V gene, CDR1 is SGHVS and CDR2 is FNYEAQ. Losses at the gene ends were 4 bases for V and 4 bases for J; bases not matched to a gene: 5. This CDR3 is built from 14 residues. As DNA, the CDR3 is TGTGCCAGCAGCTCCCCCGGACAGGGAGAGACCCAGTACTTC. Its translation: CASSSPGQGETQYF.

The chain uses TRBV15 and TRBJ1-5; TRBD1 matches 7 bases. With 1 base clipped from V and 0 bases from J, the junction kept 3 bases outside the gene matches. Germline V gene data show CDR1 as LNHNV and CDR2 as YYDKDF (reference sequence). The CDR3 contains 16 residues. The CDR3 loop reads CATSRGGTVSNQPQHF. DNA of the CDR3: TGTGCCACCAGCAGAGGAGGGACAGTTAGCAATCAGCCCCAGCATTTT.

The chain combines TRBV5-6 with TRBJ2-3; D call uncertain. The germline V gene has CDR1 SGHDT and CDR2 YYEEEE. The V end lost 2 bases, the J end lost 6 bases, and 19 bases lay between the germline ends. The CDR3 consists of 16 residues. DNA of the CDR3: TGTGCCAGCAGCTTTGGTTCGACAAAGGTCCCCGATACGCAGTATTTT. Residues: CASSFGSTKVPDTQYF.

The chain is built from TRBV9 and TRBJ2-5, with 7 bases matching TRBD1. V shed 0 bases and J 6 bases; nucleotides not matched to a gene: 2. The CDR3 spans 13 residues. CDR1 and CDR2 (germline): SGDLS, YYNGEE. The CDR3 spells CASSVERGQTQYF. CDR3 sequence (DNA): TGTGCCAGCAGCGTAGAGAGGGGGCAGACCCAGTACTTC. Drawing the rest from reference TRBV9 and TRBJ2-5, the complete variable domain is DSGVTQTPKHLITATGQRVTLRCSPRSGDLSVYWYQQSLDQGLQFLIQYYNGEERAKGNILERFSAQQFPDLHSELNLSSLELGDSALYFCASSVERGQTQYFGPGTRLLVL.

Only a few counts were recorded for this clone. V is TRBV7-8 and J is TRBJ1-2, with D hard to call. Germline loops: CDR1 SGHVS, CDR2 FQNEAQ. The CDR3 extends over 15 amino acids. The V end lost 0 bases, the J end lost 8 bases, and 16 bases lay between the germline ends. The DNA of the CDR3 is TGTGCCAGCAGCTTAGCGGTTTTCGGGGAGGGCGGCTACACCTTC. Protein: CASSLAVFGEGGYTF.

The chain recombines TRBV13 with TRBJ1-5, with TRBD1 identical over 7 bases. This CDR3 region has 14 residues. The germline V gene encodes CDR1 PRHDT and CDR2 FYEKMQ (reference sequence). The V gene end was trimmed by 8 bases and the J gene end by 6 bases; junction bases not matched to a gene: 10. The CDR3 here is CASAQGGFFQPQHF. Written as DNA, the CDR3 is TGTGCCAGCGCCCAAGGGGGCTTTTTTCAGCCCCAGCATTTT.

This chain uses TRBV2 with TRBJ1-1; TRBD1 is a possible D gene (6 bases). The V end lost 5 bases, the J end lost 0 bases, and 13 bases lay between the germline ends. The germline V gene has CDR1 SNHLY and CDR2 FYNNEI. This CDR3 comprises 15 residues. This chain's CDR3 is CASSLQGTMNTEAFF. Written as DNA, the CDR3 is TGTGCCAGCAGTCTTCAAGGGACAATGAACACTGAAGCTTTCTTT.

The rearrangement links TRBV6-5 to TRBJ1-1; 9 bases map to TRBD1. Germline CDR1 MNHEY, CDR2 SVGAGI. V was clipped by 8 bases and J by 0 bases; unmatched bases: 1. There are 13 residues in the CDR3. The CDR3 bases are TGTGCCAGCCGGGACAGGGTGAACACTGAAGCTTTCTTT. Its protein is CASRDRVNTEAFF.

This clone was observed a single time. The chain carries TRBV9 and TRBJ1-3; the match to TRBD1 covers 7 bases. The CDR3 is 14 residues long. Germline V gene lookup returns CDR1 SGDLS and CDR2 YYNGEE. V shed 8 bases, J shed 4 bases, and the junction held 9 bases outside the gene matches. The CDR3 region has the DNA TGTGCCAGTTCTCTACAGGGGATAGGAAACACCATATATTTT. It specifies CASSLQGIGNTIYF.

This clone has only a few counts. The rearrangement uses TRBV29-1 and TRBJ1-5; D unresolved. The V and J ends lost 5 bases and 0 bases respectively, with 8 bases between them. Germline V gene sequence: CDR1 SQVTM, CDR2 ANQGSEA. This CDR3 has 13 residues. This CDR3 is CSVSGLSNQPQHF. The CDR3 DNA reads TGCAGCGTTAGTGGACTTAGCAATCAGCCCCAGCATTTT.

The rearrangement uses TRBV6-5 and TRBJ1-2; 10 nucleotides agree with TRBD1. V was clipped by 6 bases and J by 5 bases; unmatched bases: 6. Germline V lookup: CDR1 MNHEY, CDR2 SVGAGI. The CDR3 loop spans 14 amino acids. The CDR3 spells CASRRGTGVYGYTF. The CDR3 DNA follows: TGTGCCAGCAGACGAGGGACAGGGGTTTATGGCTACACCTTC.

The DNA of the CDR3 is TGTGCCACCCGCAATAGCGGAACCAGCACAGATACGCAGTATTTT. Translating it yields CATRNSGTSTDTQYF. The gene calls are TRBV6-5 and TRBJ2-3; perhaps TRBD2 as D (6 bases). CDR3 length equals 15 residues. V was cut by 10 bases and J by 0 bases, with 17 bases left in between. From germline, CDR1 is MNHEY and CDR2 SVGAGI.

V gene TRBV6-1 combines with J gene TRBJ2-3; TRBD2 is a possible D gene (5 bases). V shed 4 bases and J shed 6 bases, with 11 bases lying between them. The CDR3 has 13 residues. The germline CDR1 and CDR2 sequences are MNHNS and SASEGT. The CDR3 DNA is TGTGCCAGCAGTGTGGAGCGGCGGGATACGCAGTATTTT. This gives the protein CASSVERRDTQYF.

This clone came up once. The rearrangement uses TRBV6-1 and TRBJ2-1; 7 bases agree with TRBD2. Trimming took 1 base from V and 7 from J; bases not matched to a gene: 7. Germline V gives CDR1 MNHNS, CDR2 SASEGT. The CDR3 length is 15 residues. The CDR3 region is CASSEGLREWNEQFF. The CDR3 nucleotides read TGTGCCAGCAGTGAAGGTTTGCGGGAGTGGAATGAGCAGTTCTTC.